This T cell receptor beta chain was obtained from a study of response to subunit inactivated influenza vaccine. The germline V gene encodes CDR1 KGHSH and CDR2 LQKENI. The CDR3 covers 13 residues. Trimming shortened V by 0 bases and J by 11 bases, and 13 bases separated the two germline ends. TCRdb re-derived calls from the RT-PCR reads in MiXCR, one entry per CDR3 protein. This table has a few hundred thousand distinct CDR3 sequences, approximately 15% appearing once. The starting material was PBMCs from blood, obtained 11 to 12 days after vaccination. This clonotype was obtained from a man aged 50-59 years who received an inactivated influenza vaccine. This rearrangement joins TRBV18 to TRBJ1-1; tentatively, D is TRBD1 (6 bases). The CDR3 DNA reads TGTGCCAGCTCACCACCAATGCAGGGGAAGGCTTTCTTT. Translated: CASSPPMQGKAFF.